The next 8 T cell receptor beta chains were all read from a single sample in a study of radiotherapy plus CTLA-4 blockade in lung cancer. Some clones are missing from TCRdb's copy, which holds only in-frame ones; the method was immunoSEQ multiplex PCR. The table records roughly 110,000 clones, roughly 80% of them present only once. Source: peripheral blood, taken from a patient treated with radiotherapy plus ipilimumab. The source is a human donor with non-small cell lung cancer that progressed on radiotherapy plus ipilimumab. Some clones in this sample may be carry-over from other donors' samples.

In DNA form, the CDR3 reads TGTGCCAGCAGTTTTACGTCGGGTAATGAAAAACTGTTTTTT. Translated: CASSFTSGNEKLFF. The V and J genes are TRBV2 and TRBJ1-4; no reliable D call. The CDR3 has 14 amino acids. CDR1 is SNHLY and CDR2 is FYNNEI in the germline V gene. V lost 5 bases, J lost 4 bases, and 11 bases lay in between.

In regard to this clone: Other DNA sequences in the sample encode the same CDR3. The chain combines TRBV2 with TRBJ1-1; D gene ambiguous. Looked up from germline, CDR1 is SNHLY and CDR2 is FYNNEI. The CDR3 length is 16 residues. V dropped 6 bases and J dropped 1 base, with 18 bases sitting between them. CDR3 sequence: CASSIRRLAENTEAFF. The CDR3, as DNA: TGTGCCAGCAGCATACGCCGCCTGGCGGAGAACACTGAAGCTTTCTTT. Complete variable domain (other parts from reference TRBV2 and TRBJ1-1): EPEVTQTPSHQVTQMGQEVILRCVPISNHLYFYWYRQILGQKVEFLVSFYNNEISEKSEIFDDQFSVERPDGSNFTLKIRSTKLEDSAMYFCASSIRRLAENTEAFFGQGTRLTVV.

The chain uses TRBV28 and TRBJ2-2; no firm D call. This CDR3 contains 13 residues. Germline CDR1 and CDR2: MDHEN and SYDVKM. V was trimmed by 4 bases and J by 5 bases, leaving 8 bases between them. The DNA for the CDR3 is TGTGCCAGCAGTTCCTCAGTGACCGGGGAGCTGTTTTTT. It specifies CASSSSVTGELFF. Variable domain in full (rest from reference TRBV28 and TRBJ2-2): DVKVTQSSRYLVKRTGEKVFLECVQDMDHENMFWYRQDPGLGLRLIYFSYDVKMKEKGDIPEGYSVSREKKERFSLILESASTNQTSMYLCASSSSVTGELFFGEGSRLTVL.

This rearrangement joins TRBV10-3 to TRBJ2-5, with D possibly matching TRBD2 (5 bases). Trimming stripped 4 bases from V and 4 bases from J, with 13 bases between. The CDR3 spans 14 residues. Per the germline V gene, CDR1 is ENHRY and CDR2 is SYGVKD. The CDR3 region has the DNA TGTGCCATCAGTGTCCACCCCGAGGGAGAGACCCAGTACTTC. This translates into CAISVHPEGETQYF.

The chain uses TRBV6-5 and TRBJ2-5; possible D gene TRBD1, 6 bases. The J call may be wrong; the DNA end is better matched by TRBJ2-7. Germline V lookup: CDR1 MNHEY, CDR2 SVGAGI. This CDR3 contains 15 residues. In DNA, the CDR3 is TGTGCCAGCACCTTCTTTGGGGACACAGCCTACGAGCAGTACTTC. It codes for CASTFFGDTAYEQYF.

Here the CDR3 DNA reads TGTGCCAGCTCACCACCGGGCAGGGTAGACACCGGGGAGCTGTTTTTT. This codes for CASSPPGRVDTGELFF. V gene TRBV18 combines with J gene TRBJ2-2; TRBD1 might be the D (5 bases). Germline CDR1 is KGHSH and CDR2 is LQKENI. Trimming took 0 bases from V and 3 from J, leaving 11 bases between them. This CDR3 has 16 residues.

The chain carries TRBV5-5 and TRBJ1-2, with 7 bases matching TRBD1. The junction had 4 bases not matched to a gene; V was cut back by 1 base and J by 7 bases. This CDR3 contains 13 residues. Per the germline V gene, CDR1 is SGHKS and CDR2 is YYEKEE (reference sequence). The CDR3 sequence is CASSLSQGGGYTF. In DNA form, the CDR3 reads TGTGCCAGCAGCTTGTCTCAGGGGGGTGGCTACACCTTC.

The chain recombines TRBV7-2 with TRBJ1-5, with TRBD1 as a possible D gene (5 bases). This CDR3 is built from 13 residues. Germline CDR1 and CDR2: SGHTA and FQGNSA. Trimming pared 5 bases from V and 5 bases from J, leaving 10 bases between. This CDR3 is CASSPGGDQPQHF. The CDR3 DNA reads TGTGCCAGCAGCCCCGGGGGGGATCAGCCCCAGCATTTT.